A single sample gave rise to the 23 T cell receptor beta chains below, sequenced in a study of post-analysis software for immune sequencing data (dated by TCRdb to between 2014 and 2016). Libraries were prepared through PCR. Sequencing was carried out with an Illumina HiSeq 2500. To reduce PCR and sequencing biases, unique molecular identifiers were built into the TCR beta cDNA libraries. In TCRdb, the public reads were trimmed at Q25 with fastp and aligned with MiXCR, with productive beta chains retained. A single entry per CDR3 protein holds the most common genes and DNA from its merged rows. The sample has some 260,000 distinct CDR3 sequences on record, 36% of them singletons. Around 5.2% of the sample rests with the top ten. Results the study describes overall, beyond this receptor: Significantly higher frequencies in patients than in controls were found for several TRBV segments, including TRBV5-6, TRBV5-1 and TRBV20-1.

Which antigens these TCRs recognize remains unknown. Sequenced sample: blood. These receptors all stem from a girl between 5 and 17 years old with multiple sclerosis.

As for this clonotype: This could be a read error, since a much larger clone is one nucleotide away. The rearrangement links TRBV18 to TRBJ2-1, with 8 bases lining up with TRBD2. The CDR3 is made up of 13 amino acids. Per the germline V gene, CDR1 is KGHSH and CDR2 is LQKENI. The V and J ends lost 3 bases and 13 bases, in that order; junction bases with no gene match: 8. The CDR3 DNA reads as TGTGCCAGCTCACCGGCCGGGAGGGAGACCCAGTTCTTC. Protein sequence: CASSPAGRETQFF.

This clonotype was seen a few times. This could be a read error, since a much larger clone is one nucleotide away. The chain carries TRBV4-1 and TRBJ2-5, with 8 bases that match TRBD1. The trim removed 0 bases at V and 11 bases at J, leaving 8 bases unmatched. CDR1 is MGHRA, CDR2 YSYEKL, per germline. This CDR3 region has 14 residues. The CDR3 is CASSQDPTGDEQYF. CDR3 coding DNA: TGCGCCAGCAGCCAAGATCCGACAGGGGATGAGCAGTACTTC.

This clonotype appeared a few times. This could be a read error, since a much larger clone is one nucleotide away. V and J are TRBV12-3 or TRBV12-4 and TRBJ2-5, with no clear D. The CDR3 covers 11 residues. Deletions cut 6 bases from V and 7 bases from J, with 9 bases between. The CDR3 reads CASRSSVTQYF. For the CDR3, the DNA is TGTGCCAGCAGGTCCTCGGTGACCCAGTACTTC.

This clonotype was recorded at least ten times. This chain links TRBV7-9 with TRBJ2-1; 10 bases map to TRBD2. Per the germline V gene, CDR1 is SEHNR and CDR2 is FQNEAQ (reference sequence). The CDR3 totals 18 residues. With V trimmed by 5 bases and J by 0 bases, 10 bases remained unmatched. CDR3 sequence: CASSKPTSGTPSYNEQFF. Here the CDR3 DNA reads TGTGCCAGCAGCAAGCCTACTAGCGGGACCCCCTCCTACAATGAGCAGTTCTTC.

The chain uses TRBV6-5 and TRBJ2-4; D not certain. V was trimmed by 6 bases and J by 5 bases, leaving 5 bases between them. The germline gives CDR1 MNHEY, CDR2 SVGAGI. CDR3 length: 11 residues. In nucleotides, the CDR3 is TGTGCCAGCAGCTCTCAAAACATTCAGTACTTC. It encodes CASSSQNIQYF.

The table lists this clonotype with many counts. This rearrangement joins TRBV20-1 to TRBJ2-4; 7 bases map to TRBD1. Germline V gene sequence: CDR1 DFQATT, CDR2 SNEGSKA (reference sequence). The CDR3 sequence is 16 residues long. After removal of 5 bases from V and 0 bases from J, the junction contained 10 bases not matched to a gene. CDR3 in DNA: TGCAGTGCTTCTCTCTCGGGACAGATAGCCAAAAACATTCAGTACTTC. Encoded protein: CSASLSGQIAKNIQYF.

This clonotype was picked up many times. The chain employs TRBV20-1 and TRBJ1-1; D uncertain. V lost 8 bases to trimming and J lost 0 bases, with 19 bases between them. The CDR3 runs 15 residues. The germline V gene has CDR1 DFQATT and CDR2 SNEGSKA (reference sequence). CDR3 in DNA: TGCAGTCCATGGGAGGGCCGAGGAATGAACACTGAAGCTTTCTTT. Residues: CSPWEGRGMNTEAFF.

On this clonotype itself: Mismatch with germline at one junction end may stem from a read error. V gene TRBV12-3 or TRBV12-4 combines with J gene TRBJ2-7, with TRBD1 identical over 9 bases. This CDR3 spans 16 amino acids. CDR3 amino acids: CAGSFPGQGSAYEQYF. CDR3 nucleotides: TGTGCCGGCAGTTTCCCGGGACAGGGTTCAGCCTACGAGCAGTACTTC.

V and J are TRBV11-2 and TRBJ2-7, with 8 bases identical to TRBD2. With the DNA end fitting TRBJ2-5 better, the J assignment may be wrong. Germline V CDR1 and CDR2: SGHAT, FQNNGV. The CDR3 covers 15 residues. The CDR3 DNA follows: TGTGCCAGCAGCCACCGGGGAGCGGGAGATGGGACCCAGTACTTC. It codes for CASSHRGAGDGTQYF.

This clonotype showed up many times. V usage is TRBV5-1 and J usage is TRBJ1-1; weak D call: TRBD1 (6 bases). Between the trimmed V and J ends, which lost 3 bases and 5 bases, there was a span of 17 bases. The germline gives CDR1 SGHRS, CDR2 YFSETQ. The CDR3 is 15 amino acids. CDR3 loop: CASSWTTGAGTEAFF. The CDR3 DNA is TGCGCCAGCAGCTGGACTACGGGGGCAGGGACTGAAGCTTTCTTT.

About this clonotype itself: This could be a read error, since a much larger clone is one nucleotide away. The CDR3 DNA reads TGCAGGGCTGAGCCCCTGGACGGCTACACCTTC. Encoded protein: CRAEPLDGYTF. The rearrangement joins TRBV20-1 to TRBJ1-2; D is ambiguous. Per germline, CDR1 DFQATT and CDR2 SNEGSKA (reference sequence). This CDR3 comprises 11 residues.

The chain links TRBV3-1 to TRBJ2-5, with TRBD2 as a possible D gene (5 bases). The CDR3 has 15 residues. The germline gives CDR1 LGHDT, CDR2 YNNKEL (reference sequence). Trimming took off 7 bases at V and 11 bases at J, with 26 bases between the two ends. Here the CDR3 DNA reads TGTGCCAGCACCGCCGGGGTGGGCTCCTACAATGAGCAGTACTTC. This sequence encodes CASTAGVGSYNEQYF.

This clonotype showed up many times. The chain links TRBV21-1 to TRBJ2-7. TRBV21-1 constitutes a pseudogene. CDR3 size: 14 residues. As DNA, the CDR3 is TGTGCCAGCAGCAAAGAGGTAACGCTCTACGAGCAGTACTTC. It translates to CASSKEVTLYEQYF.

This clonotype was seen a handful of times. The chain uses TRBV2 and TRBJ1-1; D remains ambiguous. The germline V gene encodes CDR1 SNHLY and CDR2 FYNNEI. The CDR3 is 14 residues long. Trimming took off 4 bases at V and 10 bases at J, with 19 bases between the two ends. The CDR3 bases are TGTGCCAGCAGTGGGACTCTTGGACTCAAGGGAGCTTTCTTT. Translation gives CASSGTLGLKGAFF.

This clonotype has a count of ten or more. This chain links TRBV15 with TRBJ1-1; D unclear. CDR3 length: 13 amino acids. Trimming cost V 1 base and J 3 bases, with 6 bases left between them. Per the germline V gene, CDR1 is LNHNV and CDR2 is YYDKDF (reference sequence). The CDR3 protein is CATSRVRDTEAFF. Here the CDR3 DNA reads TGTGCCACCAGCAGAGTAAGGGACACTGAAGCTTTCTTT.

V gene TRBV7-7 combines with J gene TRBJ2-7; 9 positions match TRBD1. Unmatched junction bases numbered 6, after V lost 5 bases and J lost 1 base. Germline V gives CDR1 SSHAT, CDR2 FNYEAQ (reference sequence). The CDR3 loop spans 15 amino acids. The CDR3: CASSPGTGSSYEQYF. CDR3 coding DNA: TGTGCCAGCAGCCCCGGGACAGGGTCATCCTACGAGCAGTACTTC.

The rearrangement links TRBV6-1 to TRBJ1-1, with 8 positions matching TRBD1. This CDR3 has 14 amino acids. Germline CDR1 is MNHNS and CDR2 is SASEGT. Germline trimming cut 7 bases from V and 2 bases from J; bases unmatched to any gene: 6. DNA for the CDR3: TGTGCCAGCACCTTCACAGGGGGAAACACTGAAGCTTTCTTT. Amino acids: CASTFTGGNTEAFF.

The chain uses TRBV29-1 and TRBJ2-7; D perhaps matches TRBD1 (6 bases). The CDR3 extends over 15 amino acids. Germline values: CDR1 SQVTM, CDR2 ANQGSEA. Deletions cut 6 bases from V and 3 bases from J, with 21 bases between. The CDR3 loop is CSVGLNRVRGYEQYF. The CDR3 region has the DNA TGCAGCGTCGGCCTCAACAGGGTAAGGGGCTACGAGCAGTACTTC.

This clonotype came up many times. The gene calls are TRBV6-5 and TRBJ1-4; D is ambiguous. Trimming left V 8 bases short and J 4 bases short, with 11 bases between. This CDR3 has 13 amino acids. The germline V gene has CDR1 MNHEY and CDR2 SVGAGI. CDR3 region: CASGSPVNEKLFF. The CDR3 DNA sequence: TGTGCCAGCGGAAGTCCAGTTAATGAAAAACTGTTTTTT.

The chain recombines TRBV11-2 with TRBJ2-1; D uncertain. The CDR3 totals 11 residues. Germline lookup yields CDR1 SGHAT and CDR2 FQNNGV. Trimming shortened V by 1 base and J by 9 bases, and 4 bases separated the two germline ends. The CDR3 protein is CASSLALEQFF. CDR3 bases: TGTGCCAGCAGCTTAGCCCTTGAGCAGTTCTTC. The full variable domain, rest sourced from reference TRBV11-2 and TRBJ2-1, is EAGVAQSPRYKIIEKRQSVAFWCNPISGHATLYWYQQILGQGPKLLIQFQNNGVVDDSQLPKDRFSAERLKGVDSTLKIQPAKLEDSAVYLCASSLALEQFFGPGTRLTVL.

This clonotype showed up just a few times. V usage is TRBV3-1 and J usage is TRBJ1-1; 7 bases agree with TRBD1. Germline trimming cut 0 bases from V and 10 bases from J; bases unmatched to any gene: 14. Germline V CDR1 and CDR2: LGHDT, YNNKEL (reference sequence). The CDR3 consists of 16 residues. The CDR3 DNA reads TGTGCCAGCAGCCAAGATCGTGCAGGACCCAGGGGGGCAGCTTTCTTT. Amino acid sequence: CASSQDRAGPRGAAFF.

Many counts were recorded for this clonotype. The V and J genes are TRBV19 and TRBJ1-1, with no clear D. Germline values: CDR1 LNHDA, CDR2 SQIVND (reference sequence). The V end lost 3 bases, the J end lost 6 bases, and 17 bases lay between the germline ends. This CDR3 spans 15 amino acids. The CDR3 region is CASSIRDAKGPEAFF. CDR3 in DNA: TGTGCCAGTAGTATTCGGGATGCGAAGGGCCCTGAAGCTTTCTTT.

This clonotype was seen repeatedly, ten times or more. V and J are TRBV11-2 and TRBJ2-1; no definite D call. Trimming shortened V by 6 bases and J by 8 bases, and 8 bases separated the two germline ends. Germline CDR1 SGHAT, CDR2 FQNNGV. This CDR3 is built from 11 residues. CDR3 nucleotides: TGTGCCAGCAGTCGAGTGGATGAGCAGTTCTTC. It encodes CASSRVDEQFF.